Described below is a single T cell receptor (beta chain) sequence and its context. This sample stems from a study of CD8 T cells in Susac syndrome. The authors reverse transcribed about 0.5 to 1 ug RNA with random hexamers. MiXCR was run by TCRdb on the immunoSEQ multiplex PCR reads, yielding one entry per CDR3 protein. The repertoire has about 85,000 distinct CDR3 sequences, about 95% of them found once; the top ten carry 0.46%. The sequence came from a human donor with Susac syndrome. The sample was CD8+ T cells from PBMCs.

CDR3 in DNA: TGTGCCAGCAGTTTTGTGGTAACAGATACGCAGTATTTT. Amino acids: CASSFVVTDTQYF. This chain links TRBV27 with TRBJ2-3; D unclear. This CDR3 has 13 residues. The germline V gene has CDR1 MNHEY and CDR2 SMNVEV (reference sequence). Trimming cost V 3 bases and J 3 bases, with 7 bases left between them.